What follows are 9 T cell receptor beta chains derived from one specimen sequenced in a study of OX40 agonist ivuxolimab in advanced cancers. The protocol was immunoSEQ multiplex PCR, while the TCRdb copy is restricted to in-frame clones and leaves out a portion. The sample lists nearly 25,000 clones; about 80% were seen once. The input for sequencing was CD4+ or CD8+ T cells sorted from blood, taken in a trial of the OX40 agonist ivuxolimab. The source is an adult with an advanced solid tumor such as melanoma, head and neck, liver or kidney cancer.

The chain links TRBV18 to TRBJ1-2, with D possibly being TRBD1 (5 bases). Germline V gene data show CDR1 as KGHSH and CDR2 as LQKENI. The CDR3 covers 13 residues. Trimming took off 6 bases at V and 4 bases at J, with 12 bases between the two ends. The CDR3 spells CASSSGDGYGYTF. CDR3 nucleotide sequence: TGTGCCAGCTCCAGTGGGGACGGCTATGGCTACACCTTC. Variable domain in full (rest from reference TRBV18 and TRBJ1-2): NAGVMQNPRHLVRRRGQEARLRCSPMKGHSHVYWYRQLPEEGLKFMVYLQKENIIDESGMPKERFSAEFPKEGPSILRIQQVVRGDSAAYFCASSSGDGYGYTFGSGTRLTVV.

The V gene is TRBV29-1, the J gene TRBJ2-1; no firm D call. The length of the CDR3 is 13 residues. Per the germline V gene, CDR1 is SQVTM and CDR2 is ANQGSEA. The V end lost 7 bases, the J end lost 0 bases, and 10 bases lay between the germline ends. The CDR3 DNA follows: TGCAGCGCCGGCCTAGGCTCCTACAATGAGCAGTTCTTC. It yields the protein CSAGLGSYNEQFF.

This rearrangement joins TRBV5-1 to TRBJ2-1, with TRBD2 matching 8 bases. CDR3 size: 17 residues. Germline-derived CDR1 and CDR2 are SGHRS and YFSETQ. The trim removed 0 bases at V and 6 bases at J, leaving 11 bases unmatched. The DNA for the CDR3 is TGCGCCAGCAGCTTGGCGGGACTAGGTAATTTTTTCAATGAGCAGTTCTTC. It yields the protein CASSLAGLGNFFNEQFF.

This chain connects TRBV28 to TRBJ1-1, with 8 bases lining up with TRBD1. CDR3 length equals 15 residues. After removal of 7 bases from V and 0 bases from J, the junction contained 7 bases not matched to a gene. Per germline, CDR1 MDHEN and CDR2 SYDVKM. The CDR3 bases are TGTGCCAGCAATGACAGGGGTCGCCTGAACACTGAAGCTTTCTTT. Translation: CASNDRGRLNTEAFF.

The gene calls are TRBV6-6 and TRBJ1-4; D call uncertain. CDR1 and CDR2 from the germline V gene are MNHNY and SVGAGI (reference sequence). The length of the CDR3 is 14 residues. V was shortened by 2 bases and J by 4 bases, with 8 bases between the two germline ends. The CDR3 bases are TGTGCCAGCAGTTACACCGGGAATAATGAAAAACTGTTTTTT. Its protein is CASSYTGNNEKLFF.

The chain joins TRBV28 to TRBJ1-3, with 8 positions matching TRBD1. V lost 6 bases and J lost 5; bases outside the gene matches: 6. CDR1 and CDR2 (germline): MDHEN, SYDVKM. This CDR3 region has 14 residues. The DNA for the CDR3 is TGTGCCAGCAGCCCGGGACAGGCAAGAAACACCATATATTTT. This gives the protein CASSPGQARNTIYF. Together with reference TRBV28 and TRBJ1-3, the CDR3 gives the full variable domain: DVKVTQSSRYLVKRTGEKVFLECVQDMDHENMFWYRQDPGLGLRLIYFSYDVKMKEKGDIPEGYSVSREKKERFSLILESASTNQTSMYLCASSPGQARNTIYFGEGSWLTVV.

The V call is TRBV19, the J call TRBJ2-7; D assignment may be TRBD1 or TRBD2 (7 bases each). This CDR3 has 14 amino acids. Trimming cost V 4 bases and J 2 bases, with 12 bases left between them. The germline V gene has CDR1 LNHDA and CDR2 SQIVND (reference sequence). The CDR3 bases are TGTGCCAGTAGTACAGCGGGACAGCCCTACGAGCAGTACTTC. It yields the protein CASSTAGQPYEQYF.

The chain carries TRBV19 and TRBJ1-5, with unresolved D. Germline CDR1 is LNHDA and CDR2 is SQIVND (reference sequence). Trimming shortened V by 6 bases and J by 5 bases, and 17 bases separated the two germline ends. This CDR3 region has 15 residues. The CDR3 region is CASRYGRGQDQPQHF. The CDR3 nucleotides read TGTGCCAGTAGATACGGGAGAGGGCAAGATCAGCCCCAGCATTTT.

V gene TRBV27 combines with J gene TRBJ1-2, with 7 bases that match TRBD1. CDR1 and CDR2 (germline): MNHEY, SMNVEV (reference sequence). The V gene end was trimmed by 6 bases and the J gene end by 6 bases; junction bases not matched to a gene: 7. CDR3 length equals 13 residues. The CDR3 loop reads CASRADRVHGYTF. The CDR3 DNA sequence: TGTGCCAGCAGAGCAGACAGGGTTCATGGCTACACCTTC.